This T cell receptor beta chain was sequenced during a study of CD8 T cells in Susac syndrome. Random hexamers primed reverse transcription of 0.5 to 1 ug RNA. It was immunoSEQ multiplex PCR that amplified TCR beta CDR3 across 54 Vbeta and 13 Jbeta. Via MiXCR, TCRdb re-called the immunoSEQ multiplex PCR reads, giving one row per CDR3 protein. Found here are around 200,000 distinct CDR3 sequences, under 97% of them singletons; the top ten hold more than 0.09%. The T cells that were sequenced for TCR beta were CD8+ and CD4+ cells from blood. The multiple sclerosis controls comprised treatment-naive patients whose relapsing-remitting disease was stable or active. TEMRA cells underwent FACS enrichment and CD8+ and CD4+ T cells underwent negative isolation. Sample: CD4+ T cells from PBMCs. The source is a human donor with multiple sclerosis.

The CDR3: CASSPGTGPDYGYTF. DNA for the CDR3: TGTGCCAGCTCACCCGGCACAGGGCCGGACTATGGCTACACCTTC. This chain uses TRBV18 with TRBJ1-2; perhaps TRBD1 as D (6 bases). This CDR3 region has 15 residues. V dropped 3 bases and J dropped 3 bases, with 14 bases sitting between them. The germline CDR1 and CDR2 sequences are KGHSH and LQKENI.